This T cell receptor beta chain was recorded in a study of identical twins. Template switching introduced a universal primer site, and the cDNA bore unique molecular identifiers. MiXCR, run by TCRdb on the 5' RACE reads, gives a single entry per CDR3 protein. The sample has more than 1.5 million distinct CDR3 sequences, about 30% seen once. Points on this clonotype: What it binds is not known.

Study-wide results and caveats: Alpha sequences that were out-of-frame and twin-shared showed an excess of low generation probability. Conclusions rested on cross-sectional statistics rather than following the same donors. Memory repertoires lacked the insertion deficit that abundant cord blood beta clonotypes showed.

The length of the CDR3 is 13 residues. From germline, CDR1 is MNHEY and CDR2 SMNVEV (reference sequence). The V and J ends lost 2 bases and 7 bases respectively, with 9 bases between them. Sequencing used cord blood. This receptor was taken from a newborn girl in good health. The genes are TRBV27 and TRBJ2-1; the D is unclear. Here the CDR3 reads CASSLGRQNEQFF. The DNA for the CDR3 is TGTGCCAGCAGTTTAGGGCGTCAGAATGAGCAGTTCTTC.